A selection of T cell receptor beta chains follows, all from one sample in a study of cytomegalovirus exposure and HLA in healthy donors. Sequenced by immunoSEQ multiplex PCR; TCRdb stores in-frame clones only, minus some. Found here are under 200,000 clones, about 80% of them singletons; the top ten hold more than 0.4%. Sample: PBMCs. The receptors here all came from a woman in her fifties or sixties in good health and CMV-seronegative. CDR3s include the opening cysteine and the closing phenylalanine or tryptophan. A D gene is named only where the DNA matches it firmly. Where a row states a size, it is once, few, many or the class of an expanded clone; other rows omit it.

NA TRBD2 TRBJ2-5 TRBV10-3 CAISESGLAGGPSETQYF TGTGCCATCAGTGAGTCGGGACTAGCGGGAGGGCCGTCAGAGACCCAGTACTTC
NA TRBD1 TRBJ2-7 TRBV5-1 CASSLVTGTYEQYF TGCGCCAGCAGCTTGGTGACAGGGACCTACGAGCAGTACTTC
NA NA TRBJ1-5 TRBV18 CASSQHVNQPQHF TGTGCCAGCTCACAACACGTCAATCAGCCCCAGCATTTT
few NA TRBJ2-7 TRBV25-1 CASSEPRGGASYEQYF TGTGCCAGCAGTGAGCCCCGAGGGGGTGCCTCCTACGAGCAGTACTTC
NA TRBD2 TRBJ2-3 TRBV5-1 CASKAVSGADTQYF TGCGCCAGCAAAGCGGTTAGCGGGGCAGATACGCAGTATTTT
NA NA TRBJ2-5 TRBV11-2 CASSPGALETQYF TGTGCCAGCAGCCCCGGTGCTCTGGAGACCCAGTACTTC
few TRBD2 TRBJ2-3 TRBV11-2 CASSLVGLAGTDTQYF TGTGCCAGCAGCTTAGTGGGACTAGCGGGCACAGATACGCAGTATTTT
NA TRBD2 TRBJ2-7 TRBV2 CASSRPGLAYEQYF TGTGCCAGCAGTCGTCCTGGACTAGCTTACGAGCAATACTTC
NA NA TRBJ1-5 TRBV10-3 CATGGQGSNQPQHF TGTGCCACGGGGGGCCAGGGAAGCAATCAGCCCCAGCATTTT
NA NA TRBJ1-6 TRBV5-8 CASSLETVDSYNSPLHF TGTGCCAGCAGCTTGGAGACAGTTGACTCCTATAATTCACCCCTCCACTTT
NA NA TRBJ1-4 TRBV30 CAWSFGTSDEKLFF TGTGCCTGGAGTTTTGGGACATCTGATGAAAAACTGTTTTTT
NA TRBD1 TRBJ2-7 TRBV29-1 CSAKGQNLYEQYF TGCAGCGCAAAGGGACAGAACCTCTACGAGCAGTACTTC
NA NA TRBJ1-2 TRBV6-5 CASSQFGGKWSYTF TGTGCCAGCAGTCAGTTCGGGGGGAAGTGGAGCTACACCTTC
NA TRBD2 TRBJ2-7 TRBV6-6 CASSPGSGGHEQYF TGTGCCAGCAGCCCCGGGAGCGGGGGTCACGAGCAGTACTTC
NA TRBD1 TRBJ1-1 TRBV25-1 CASSAGTGIDTEAFF TGTGCCAGCAGTGCCGGGACAGGGATCGACACTGAAGCTTTCTTT
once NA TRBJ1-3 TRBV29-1 CSVAGGKGNTIYF TGCAGCGTAGCGGGGGGCAAGGGAAACACCATATATTTT
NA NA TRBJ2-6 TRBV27 CASSSFLSGANVLTF TGTGCCAGCAGTTCCTTCCTCTCTGGGGCCAACGTCCTGACTTTC
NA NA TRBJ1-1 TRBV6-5 CASSRGQLNTEAFF TGTGCCAGCAGTCGAGGTCAGTTAAACACTGAAGCTTTCTTT
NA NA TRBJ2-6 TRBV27 CASRWQASGANVLTF TGTGCCAGCAGATGGCAGGCCTCTGGGGCCAACGTCCTGACTTTC
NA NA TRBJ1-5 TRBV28 CASSLRFSNQPQHF TGTGCCAGCAGTTTACGGTTTAGCAATCAGCCCCAGCATTTT
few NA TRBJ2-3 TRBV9 CASSPNADTQYF TGTGCCAGCAGCCCCAACGCGGATACGCAGTATTTT
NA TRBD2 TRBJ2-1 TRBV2 CASRGNGLAGGENEQFF TGTGCCAGCAGAGGCAACGGACTAGCGGGGGGGGAAAATGAGCAGTTCTTC
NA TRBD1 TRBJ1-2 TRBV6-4 CASRETGGAGYGYTF TGTGCCAGCAGAGAGACAGGGGGCGCCGGCTATGGCTACACCTTC
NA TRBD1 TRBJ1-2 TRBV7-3 CASSQDPGQEGYAF TGTGCCAGCAGCCAAGATCCGGGACAGGAGGGCTACGCCTTC
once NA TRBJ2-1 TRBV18 CASSPHSGNNEQFF TGTGCCAGCTCACCACACTCAGGGAACAATGAGCAGTTCTTC
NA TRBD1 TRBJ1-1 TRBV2 CASSSGGLNTEAFF TGTGCCAGCAGTTCAGGGGGGCTGAACACTGAAGCTTTCTTT
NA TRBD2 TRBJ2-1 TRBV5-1 CASSFTSGRLYNEQFF TGCGCCAGCAGCTTCACTAGCGGGAGGCTCTACAATGAGCAGTTCTTC
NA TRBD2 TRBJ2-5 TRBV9 CASSGAGGTQETQYF TGTGCCAGCAGCGGAGCGGGGGGAACTCAAGAGACCCAGTACTTC
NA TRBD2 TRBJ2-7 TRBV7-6 CASSPGLVSYEQYF TGTGCCAGCAGCCCAGGACTAGTTTCCTACGAGCAGTACTTC
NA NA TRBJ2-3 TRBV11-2 CASSLDRYTDTQYF TGTGCCAGCAGCTTAGACAGGTACACAGATACGCAGTATTTT
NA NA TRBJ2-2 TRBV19 CASSIGAGWLVTGELFF TGTGCCAGTAGTATAGGGGCAGGGTGGTTGGTCACCGGGGAGCTGTTTTTT
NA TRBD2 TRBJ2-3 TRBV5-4 CASSLLAGEGGQYF TGTGCCAGCAGCTTACTAGCGGGAGAAGGGGGGCAGTATTTT
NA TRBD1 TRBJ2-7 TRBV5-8 CASSWTGGTYEQYF TGTGCCAGCAGCTGGACAGGGGGCACCTACGAGCAGTACTTC
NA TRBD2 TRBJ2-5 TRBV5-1 CASSLFPAGGTPDTQYF TGCGCCAGCAGCTTGTTTCCGGCGGGGGGGACGCCTGACACCCAGTACTTC
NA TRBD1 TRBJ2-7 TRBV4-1 CASSQAPGQGYEQYF TGCGCCAGCAGCCAAGCTCCGGGACAGGGCTACGAGCAGTACTTC
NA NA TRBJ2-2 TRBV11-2 CASSLAGSGELFF TGTGCCAGCAGCTTAGCAGGGTCCGGGGAGCTGTTTTTT
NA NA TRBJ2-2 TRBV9 CASSPRDSHTGELFF TGTGCCAGCAGCCCCCGGGACTCCCACACCGGGGAGCTGTTTTTT
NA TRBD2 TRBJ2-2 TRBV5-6 CASSLPSGVGGELFF TGTGCCAGCAGCTTGCCCAGCGGGGTTGGCGGGGAGCTGTTTTTT
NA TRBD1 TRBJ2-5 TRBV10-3 CAISDRDREETQYF TGTGCCATCAGTGACCGGGACAGGGAAGAGACCCAGTACTTC
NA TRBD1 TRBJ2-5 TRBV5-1 CASSLGQGSQETQYF TGCGCCAGCAGCTTGGGACAGGGGTCCCAAGAGACCCAGTACTTC
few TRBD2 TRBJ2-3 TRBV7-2 CASSLLLAGGTDTQYF TGTGCCAGCAGCTTATTACTAGCGGGGGGCACAGATACGCAGTATTTT
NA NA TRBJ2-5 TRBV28 CASSLEGWETQYF TGTGCCAGCAGTTTAGAGGGCTGGGAGACCCAGTACTTC
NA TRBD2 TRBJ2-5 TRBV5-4 CASSGGAKGETQYF TGTGCCAGCTCGGGGGGAGCGAAAGGAGAGACCCAGTACTTC
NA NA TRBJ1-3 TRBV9 CASSPRTDSGNTIYF TGTGCCAGCAGCCCCCGGACAGATTCTGGAAACACCATATATTTT
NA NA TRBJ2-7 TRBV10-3 CAISESWAPLYEQYF TGTGCCATCAGTGAGTCTTGGGCACCCCTCTACGAGCAGTACTTC
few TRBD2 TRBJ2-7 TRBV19 CASSPSGGGSYEQYF TGTGCCAGTAGTCCATCTGGCGGGGGCTCCTACGAGCAGTACTTC